The 10 T cell receptor beta chains below all came from one sample that was sequenced in a study of regulatory T cells in long-lasting Graves disease (dated by TCRdb to the early 2020s). In the paper's terms, the time point label means: newly diagnosed GD, antithyroid drugs for less than 3 months. For both TCR sequencing and RNA sequencing, RNA was extracted from PBMCs using TRIzol. The library was obtained by multiplex PCR. The data were produced on an Illumina HiSeq 4000. iRepertoire HTBI primers and Arm-PCR amplification of CDR3 regions were used to construct TCR beta libraries. The raw public data were reprocessed by TCRdb itself: fastp quality trimming at Q25, MiXCR clonotype calling, in-frame beta chains only. Identical CDR3 proteins give one entry, which carries the most common genes and DNA. Within this sample are a few hundred thousand distinct CDR3 sequences, with roughly a sixth of them counted one time only. The top ten hold roughly 27% of the sample.

The sample was also linked to a second study, of T cells in Graves' hyperthyroidism and ophthalmopathy.

The material sequenced was peripheral blood mononuclear cells (PBMCs), taken at new diagnosis, from a patient treated with antithyroid drugs. The source is a man aged 35-49 years with Graves disease. Donor details come from another sample of the same person, matched by shared clones.

The table lists this clonotype with a few counts. The genes are TRBV7-2 and TRBJ1-2; 8 bases match TRBD1. The junction had 6 bases not matched to a gene; V was cut back by 6 bases and J by 3 bases. The CDR3 runs to 14 residues. Germline V gene lookup returns CDR1 SGHTA and CDR2 FQGNSA. CDR3 coding DNA: TGTGCCAGCAGTAGACAGGGGATGGACTATGGCTACACCTTC. It is translated as CASSRQGMDYGYTF.

Many counts were recorded for this clonotype. This sequence joins TRBV9 and TRBJ2-3; 9 nucleotides align to TRBD2. The CDR3 extends over 17 amino acids. Germline assignment: CDR1 SGDLS and CDR2 YYNGEE. V lost 0 bases to trimming and J lost 1 base; unmatched junction nucleotides: 6. Here the CDR3 DNA reads TGTGCCAGCAGCGTAGGCGGCGGGGGGGTACGCACAGATACGCAGTATTTT. This codes for CASSVGGGGVRTDTQYF.

In its sample, this clonotype was seen many times. V gene TRBV7-6 combines with J gene TRBJ2-3; D is possibly TRBD1 (6 bases). The germline V and J ends were trimmed by 0 bases and 12 bases, with 13 bases remaining between them. Germline CDR1 reads SGHVS; CDR2 reads FNYEAQ. There are 13 residues in the CDR3. The CDR3 region has the DNA TGTGCCAGCAGCTTAGCGACAGGCCGGGGTCAGTATTTT. Translated, it gives CASSLATGRGQYF.

This clonotype was detected a few times. The V gene is TRBV6-5, the J gene TRBJ2-1; TRBD2 might be the D (6 bases). Germline CDR1 and CDR2: MNHEY and SVGAGI. V was shortened by 4 bases and J by 12 bases, with 10 bases between the two germline ends. The CDR3 contains 11 residues. CDR3 in DNA: TGTGCCAGCAGTTCGGGACTGAGGCAGTTCTTC. Translated: CASSSGLRQFF.

V is TRBV20-1 and J is TRBJ2-3; 10 nucleotides align to TRBD1. V dropped 0 bases and J dropped 3; count of bases not matched to a gene: 9. The CDR3 spans 17 residues. Germline assignment: CDR1 DFQATT and CDR2 SNEGSKA (reference sequence). CDR3 loop: CSARDLHGQGGTDTQYF. CDR3 nucleotides: TGCAGTGCTAGAGATCTACACGGACAGGGGGGGACAGATACGCAGTATTTT.

This clonotype was counted between two and nine times. The chain uses TRBV29-1 and TRBJ2-3; 12 bases fit TRBD2. The CDR3 totals 17 residues. Looked up from germline, CDR1 is SQVTM and CDR2 is ANQGSEA. J gave up 1 base and V 7 bases, and 12 bases lay outside the gene matches. Here the CDR3 reads CSARRLAGGRGTDTQYF. CDR3 bases: TGCAGCGCTAGGCGTCTAGCGGGGGGGCGCGGCACAGATACGCAGTATTTT.

This clonotype showed up many times. The chain links TRBV7-9 to TRBJ2-3, with 9 bases identical to TRBD1. With 5 bases clipped from V and 3 bases from J, the junction kept 9 bases outside the gene matches. The CDR3 has 16 amino acids. Germline-derived CDR1 and CDR2 are SEHNR and FQNEAQ (reference sequence). CDR3 residues: CASSLELGTGTDTQYF. DNA of the CDR3: TGTGCCAGCAGCCTCGAACTAGGGACAGGGACAGATACGCAGTATTTT. Complete variable domain (other parts from reference TRBV7-9 and TRBJ2-3): DTGVSQNPRHKITKRGQNVTFRCDPISEHNRLYWYRQTLGQGPEFLTYFQNEAQLEKSRLLSDRFSAERPKGSFSTLEIQRTEQGDSAMYLCASSLELGTGTDTQYFGPGTRLTVL.

By its share, this clonotype is medium-sized. V usage is TRBV12-3 or TRBV12-4 and J usage is TRBJ1-2, with 8 bases matching TRBD1. Germline trimming cut 6 bases from V and 2 bases from J; bases unmatched to any gene: 5. The CDR3 runs to 14 residues. The CDR3 loop reads CASRRTGLNYGYTF. CDR3 bases: TGTGCCAGCAGACGGACAGGGCTGAACTATGGCTACACCTTC.

This clonotype was seen only a few times. The CDR3 spells CASSLTGSSGELFF. For the CDR3, the DNA is TGTGCCAGCAGCTTAACGGGTAGCTCCGGGGAGCTGTTTTTT. This chain connects TRBV7-3 to TRBJ2-2, with D hard to call. The CDR3 is 14 amino acids. With 0 bases removed from V and 6 bases from J, the gap between germline ends came to 8 bases. CDR1 SGHTA and CDR2 FQGTGA come from the germline V gene.

The chain employs TRBV6-1 and TRBJ2-2; TRBD2 agrees at 8 bases. Germline V CDR1 and CDR2: MNHNS, SASEGT. The CDR3 has 15 residues. V was clipped by 6 bases and J by 0 bases; unmatched bases: 3. The CDR3 nucleotides read TGTGCCAGCAGCCGGGGGGGCGCGAACACCGGGGAGCTGTTTTTT. Encoded protein: CASSRGGANTGELFF.